Below, 30 T cell receptor beta chains from the same sample are listed, as sequenced in a study of blood T cells in healthy people across ages. Combining a sample-barcoded 5' primer with a J-beta primer mix, a second PCR ran for roughly 7 to 12 cycles. TCRdb reprocessed the 5' RACE reads with MiXCR, giving one entry per CDR3 protein. Among fewer than 1 million distinct CDR3 sequences listed, under 45% were seen once. The sequencing input was blood. These receptors all come from a man aged 55 to 70 in good health.

With regard to this clonotype: This may be a read error, as it is one base from a much larger clone. This chain links TRBV12-3 or TRBV12-4 with TRBJ2-5; TRBD1 matches at 11 bases. The CDR3 is made up of 15 amino acids. CDR3: CANSFGTGGQETQYF. CDR3 coding DNA: TGTGCCAACAGTTTCGGGACAGGGGGACAAGAGACCCAGTACTTC.

This clonotype came up a few times. V is TRBV6-5 and J is TRBJ2-5; D gene ambiguous. This CDR3 spans 14 amino acids. Germline lookup yields CDR1 MNHEY and CDR2 SVGAGI. Trimming removed 7 bases at V and 2 bases at J, with 14 bases between. The CDR3: CASNVSPEQETQYF. The CDR3 DNA reads TGTGCCAGCAACGTGAGTCCAGAGCAAGAGACCCAGTACTTC.

This clonotype was counted ten times or more. The V call is TRBV4-2, the J call TRBJ2-3; 10 bases match TRBD2. The CDR3 is 16 residues long. Trimming cost V 3 bases and J 0 bases; bases outside gene matches: 3. CDR1 is LGHNA and CDR2 is YNFKEQ in the germline V gene. The CDR3 reads CASSHHSGGSTDTQYF. CDR3 bases: TGTGCCAGCAGCCACCATAGCGGGGGGAGCACAGATACGCAGTATTTT.

The chain carries TRBV4-1 and TRBJ2-7, with D uncertain. The CDR3 loop spans 16 amino acids. Germline CDR1 is MGHRA and CDR2 is YSYEKL. Trimming removed 0 bases at V and 4 bases at J, with 16 bases between. The CDR3: CASSQESLPRPYEQYF. CDR3 DNA: TGCGCCAGCAGCCAAGAGTCCTTGCCGCGTCCTTACGAGCAGTACTTC.

The chain uses TRBV6-1 and TRBJ2-4; perhaps TRBD1 as D (6 bases). Trimming stripped 4 bases from V and 5 bases from J, with 15 bases between. The CDR3 is made up of 15 amino acids. Germline values: CDR1 MNHNS, CDR2 SASEGT. This CDR3 is CASSGAGAGENIQYF. In DNA form, the CDR3 reads TGTGCCAGCAGTGGTGCAGGGGCGGGCGAAAACATTCAGTACTTC.

J is TRBJ2-4 and V is TRBV20-1, with TRBD2 identical over 14 bases. The CDR3 has 14 amino acids. Germline loops: CDR1 DFQATT, CDR2 SNEGSKA (reference sequence). After removal of 5 bases from V and 13 bases from J, the junction contained 10 bases not matched to a gene. The CDR3 DNA reads as TGCAGTGCTTCCGATGGACTAGCGGGGGGAATGCAGTACTTC. Residues: CSASDGLAGGMQYF.

This chain connects TRBV13 to TRBJ2-1; 9 bases fit TRBD1. This CDR3 has 15 amino acids. Germline lookup yields CDR1 PRHDT and CDR2 FYEKMQ (reference sequence). Trimming cost V 5 bases and J 4 bases; bases outside gene matches: 6. The CDR3 region is CASSKGQGLYNEQFF. The CDR3 DNA reads as TGTGCCAGCAGCAAGGGACAGGGTTTGTACAATGAGCAGTTCTTC.

The gene calls are TRBV28 and TRBJ2-7; TRBD1 agrees at 7 bases. The germline V gene encodes CDR1 MDHEN and CDR2 SYDVKM. The length of the CDR3 is 14 residues. Trimming at V came to 2 bases and at J to 5 bases, leaving 6 bases not matched to a gene. CDR3 amino acids: CASSLGQAVDEQYF. CDR3 nucleotide sequence: TGTGCCAGCAGTTTAGGACAGGCTGTCGACGAGCAGTACTTC. Filled out from reference TRBV28 and TRBJ2-7, the complete variable domain reads DVKVTQSSRYLVKRTGEKVFLECVQDMDHENMFWYRQDPGLGLRLIYFSYDVKMKEKGDIPEGYSVSREKKERFSLILESASTNQTSMYLCASSLGQAVDEQYFGPGTRLTVT.

This chain connects TRBV12-3 or TRBV12-4 to TRBJ2-1; no clear D. The V gene lost 5 bases and the J gene lost 3 bases, with 14 bases spanning the gap. The CDR3 covers 15 residues. CDR3 loop: CASSLSRRIYNEQFF. The CDR3 coding sequence is TGTGCCAGCAGTCTCAGCAGGAGAATCTACAATGAGCAGTTCTTC.

The chain couples TRBV4-1 to TRBJ2-1, with D perhaps given as TRBD1 or TRBD2 (5 bases each). Trimming left V 0 bases short and J 8 bases short, with 11 bases between. From germline, CDR1 is MGHRA and CDR2 YSYEKL. This CDR3 is 14 amino acids long. CDR3 amino acids: CASSQEYGGHEQFF. The CDR3 DNA follows: TGCGCCAGCAGCCAAGAGTATGGGGGTCATGAGCAGTTCTTC.

The chain carries TRBV6-1 and TRBJ2-3, with TRBD2 identical over 9 bases. The CDR3 has 18 residues. J lost 3 bases, V lost 0 bases, and 10 bases had no gene match. Germline V gene sequence: CDR1 MNHNS, CDR2 SASEGT. CDR3 in DNA: TGTGCCAGCAGTGAAGCGCTGACTCCGGGACTAGCTACAGATACGCAGTATTTT. Amino acid sequence: CASSEALTPGLATDTQYF.

The gene calls are TRBV6-1 and TRBJ2-5; D may correspond to TRBD1 or TRBD2 (5 bases each). V shed 7 bases and J shed 5 bases, with 17 bases lying between them. The length of the CDR3 is 14 residues. Per the germline V gene, CDR1 is MNHNS and CDR2 is SASEGT. The CDR3 DNA sequence: TGTGCCAGCACACCCTGGACACTAGGGGAGACCCAGTACTTC. Translating it yields CASTPWTLGETQYF.

The chain carries TRBV5-1 and TRBJ2-1, with D possibly called TRBD1 or TRBD2 (6 bases each). The CDR3 contains 14 residues. Trimming cost V 4 bases and J 6 bases, with 14 bases left between them. In germline, CDR1 is SGHRS, CDR2 YFSETQ. DNA of the CDR3: TGCGCCAGCAGCGTGGGAGGACAGAGCAATGAGCAGTTCTTC. Translated: CASSVGGQSNEQFF. The variable domain in full, with the rest retrieved from reference TRBV5-1 and TRBJ2-1, is KAGVTQTPRYLIKTRGQQVTLSCSPISGHRSVSWYQQTPGQGLQFLFEYFSETQRNKGNFPGRFSGRQFSNSRSEMNVSTLELGDSALYLCASSVGGQSNEQFFGPGTRLTVL.

V is TRBV5-6 and J is TRBJ1-1; 7 positions match TRBD1. J gave up 4 bases and V 1 base, and 7 bases lay outside the gene matches. This CDR3 region has 15 residues. CDR1 SGHDT and CDR2 YYEEEE come from the germline V gene. The CDR3 region has the DNA TGTGCCAGCAGCTTGACAGGGGACGGGAGCACTGAAGCTTTCTTT. Residues: CASSLTGDGSTEAFF.

This clonotype appeared a single time. A read error may produce the germline difference seen at one junction end. The chain employs TRBV10-2 and TRBJ2-1, with D uncertain. Germline V gives CDR1 WSHSY, CDR2 SAAADI. This CDR3 has 15 residues. This CDR3 is CANSELGRSPNEQFF. The CDR3 DNA reads TGCGCCAACAGTGAGTTGGGCCGGAGCCCCAATGAGCAGTTCTTC.

V and J are TRBV5-1 and TRBJ1-4; no firm D call. This CDR3 is built from 16 residues. Germline CDR1 reads SGHRS; CDR2 reads YFSETQ. Trimming took off 3 bases at V and 10 bases at J, with 22 bases between the two ends. As DNA, the CDR3 is TGCGCCAGCAGCTCGGCCCCGGTGGTCGAAACGATAAAACTGTTTTTT. Residues: CASSSAPVVETIKLFF.

The chain is built from TRBV2 and TRBJ2-5; 7 bases align to TRBD2. Germline values: CDR1 SNHLY, CDR2 FYNNEI. This CDR3 region has 15 residues. Germline trimming cut 0 bases from V and 4 bases from J; bases unmatched to any gene: 5. Written as DNA, the CDR3 is TGTGCCAGCAGTGAAGCGCGGGGACTACCAGAGACCCAGTACTTC. Protein: CASSEARGLPETQYF.

V is TRBV3-1 and J is TRBJ1-1, with D tentatively TRBD1 (6 bases). CDR1 is LGHDT, CDR2 YNNKEL, per germline (reference sequence). This CDR3 contains 15 residues. Trimming cost V 1 base and J 3 bases, with 12 bases left between them. The CDR3 here is CASSQGWQGYTEAFF. In DNA, the CDR3 is TGTGCCAGCAGCCAAGGGTGGCAGGGGTACACTGAAGCTTTCTTT. The full variable domain, with the rest looked up from reference TRBV3-1 and TRBJ1-1, is DTAVSQTPKYLVTQMGNDKSIKCEQNLGHDTMYWYKQDSKKFLKIMFSYNNKELIINETVPNRFSPKSPDKAHLNLHINSLELGDSAVYFCASSQGWQGYTEAFFGQGTRLTVV.

The genes are TRBV6-2 or TRBV6-3 and TRBJ2-5; D unresolved. Trimming pared 4 bases from V and 5 bases from J, leaving 17 bases between. Germline V gives CDR1 MNHEY, CDR2 SVGEGT. There are 15 residues in the CDR3. The CDR3 nucleotides read TGTGCCAGCAGTTTGGGAAGGCCGACGAAGGAGACCCAGTACTTC. Translated: CASSLGRPTKETQYF.

The chain employs TRBV7-2 and TRBJ1-6, with a possible D match to TRBD1 (6 bases). Germline V gene data show CDR1 as SGHTA and CDR2 as FQGNSA. The CDR3 totals 14 residues. V lost 1 base to trimming and J lost 8 bases, with 9 bases between them. The CDR3, as DNA: TGTGCCAGCAGCTTAGGCGGGGGCTATTCACCCCTCCACTTT. This codes for CASSLGGGYSPLHF.

With respect to this clonotype: One junction end disagrees with the germline gene, perhaps due to a read error. V gene TRBV3-1 combines with J gene TRBJ2-1; D remains unclear. The CDR3 has 13 amino acids. The germline CDR1 and CDR2 sequences are LGHDT and YNNKEL (reference sequence). CDR3 loop: CASKTTIDNELFF. The DNA of the CDR3 is TGTGCCAGTAAAACCACGATCGACAATGAGCTGTTCTTC.

The chain joins TRBV9 to TRBJ2-5; no firm D call. Germline lookup yields CDR1 SGDLS and CDR2 YYNGEE. CDR3 length equals 14 residues. V was pared by 2 bases and J by 2 bases, with 10 bases between. The chain's CDR3 is CASSVSVSQETQYF. The CDR3, as DNA: TGTGCCAGCAGCGTGTCTGTATCTCAAGAGACCCAGTACTTC. Full variable domain (rest looked up from reference TRBV9 and TRBJ2-5): DSGVTQTPKHLITATGQRVTLRCSPRSGDLSVYWYQQSLDQGLQFLIQYYNGEERAKGNILERFSAQQFPDLHSELNLSSLELGDSALYFCASSVSVSQETQYFGPGTRLLVL.

The chain recombines TRBV11-3 with TRBJ2-3; TRBD2 matches 11 bases. The junction had 5 bases not matched to a gene; V was cut back by 4 bases and J by 2 bases. Germline V gives CDR1 SGHNT, CDR2 YENEEA. The CDR3 is made up of 16 amino acids. The CDR3 reads CASSSIAGGNTDTQYF. The CDR3 region has the DNA TGTGCCAGCAGCTCCATAGCGGGGGGGAACACAGATACGCAGTATTTT.

CDR3 in amino acids: CASSLEVGCRAFF. Written as DNA, the CDR3 is TGTGCCAGCAGCTTAGAAGTAGGATGTCGGGCTTTCTTT. The chain is built from TRBV7-8 and TRBJ1-1, with D unresolved. Trimming cost V 1 base and J 11 bases, with 14 bases left between them. The CDR3 covers 13 residues. Germline assignment: CDR1 SGHVS and CDR2 FQNEAQ.

V usage is TRBV2 and J usage is TRBJ2-5, with 7 bases matching TRBD1. CDR3 length equals 11 residues. The J segment lost 11 bases and the V segment lost 6 bases, leaving 6 bases of the junction unmatched. Germline V lookup: CDR1 SNHLY, CDR2 FYNNEI. The CDR3 sequence is CASSDTGVQYF. DNA for the CDR3: TGTGCCAGCAGCGATACAGGGGTGCAGTACTTC.

This rearrangement joins TRBV21-1 to TRBJ2-3; the DNA was not used to check the table's D call, TRBD2. TRBV21-1 is an annotated pseudogene. The CDR3 runs 17 residues. The CDR3 region has the DNA TGTGCCAGCAGCAAAACTTGGCTAGCGGGGTACACAGATACGCAGTATTTT. It encodes CASSKTWLAGYTDTQYF.

The chain combines TRBV28 with TRBJ1-2; D may be TRBD1 (5 bases). The V end was cut by 3 bases, the J end by 5 bases, with 13 bases between. The germline gives CDR1 MDHEN, CDR2 SYDVKM. The CDR3 loop spans 14 amino acids. CDR3 nucleotide sequence: TGTGCCAGCAGTTTGGGGGGTATGCCTTATGGCTACACCTTC. This translates into CASSLGGMPYGYTF.

The rearrangement uses TRBV14 and TRBJ2-7; unclear D gene. With 1 base removed from V and 1 base from J, the gap between germline ends came to 8 bases. Germline V gene sequence: CDR1 SGHDN, CDR2 FVKESK. This CDR3 comprises 14 residues. This chain's CDR3 is CASSQAVSSYEQYF. As DNA, the CDR3 is TGTGCCAGCAGCCAAGCTGTTTCGTCCTACGAGCAGTACTTC.

This clonotype was found a few times. The chain combines TRBV2 with TRBJ2-5, with 13 bases matching TRBD2. Germline values: CDR1 SNHLY, CDR2 FYNNEI. The CDR3 is 17 residues long. With V trimmed by 3 bases and J by 4 bases, 8 bases remained unmatched. The CDR3 spells CASSDPTSGGLGETQYF. The CDR3 DNA sequence: TGTGCCAGCAGTGACCCGACTAGCGGGGGGTTAGGAGAGACCCAGTACTTC.

This chain uses TRBV18 with TRBJ2-7; the match to TRBD1 covers 9 bases. Germline trimming cut 3 bases from V and 0 bases from J; bases unmatched to any gene: 6. The CDR3 length is 16 residues. The germline V gene encodes CDR1 KGHSH and CDR2 LQKENI. For the CDR3, the DNA is TGTGCCAGCTCACCCGGGACAGGGCAATACTCCTACGAGCAGTACTTC. Translating gives CASSPGTGQYSYEQYF.